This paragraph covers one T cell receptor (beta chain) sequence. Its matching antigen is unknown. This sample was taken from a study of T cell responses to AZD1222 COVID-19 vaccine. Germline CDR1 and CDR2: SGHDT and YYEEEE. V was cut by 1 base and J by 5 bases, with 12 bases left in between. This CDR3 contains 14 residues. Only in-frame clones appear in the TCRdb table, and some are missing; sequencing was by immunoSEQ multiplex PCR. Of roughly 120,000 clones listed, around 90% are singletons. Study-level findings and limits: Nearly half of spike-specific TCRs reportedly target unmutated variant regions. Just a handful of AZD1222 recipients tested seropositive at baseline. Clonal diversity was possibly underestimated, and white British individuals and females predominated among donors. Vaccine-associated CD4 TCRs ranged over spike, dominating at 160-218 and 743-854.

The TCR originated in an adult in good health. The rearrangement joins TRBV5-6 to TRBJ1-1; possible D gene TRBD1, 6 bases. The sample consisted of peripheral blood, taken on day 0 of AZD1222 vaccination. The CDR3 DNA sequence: TGTGCCAGCAGCTTGCGGCAGGGGAGGACTGAAGCTTTCTTT. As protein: CASSLRQGRTEAFF.